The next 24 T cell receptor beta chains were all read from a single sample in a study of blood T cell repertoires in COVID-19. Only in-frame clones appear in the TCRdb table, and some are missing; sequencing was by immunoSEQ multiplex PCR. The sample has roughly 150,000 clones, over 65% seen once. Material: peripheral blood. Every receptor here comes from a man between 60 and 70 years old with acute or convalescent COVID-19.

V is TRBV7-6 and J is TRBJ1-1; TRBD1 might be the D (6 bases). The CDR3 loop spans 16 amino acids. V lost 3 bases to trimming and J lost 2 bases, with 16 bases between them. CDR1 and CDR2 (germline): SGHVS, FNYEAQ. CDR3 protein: CASSLTPGQLNTEAFF. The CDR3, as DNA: TGTGCCAGCAGCTTGACACCGGGACAATTAAACACTGAAGCTTTCTTT.

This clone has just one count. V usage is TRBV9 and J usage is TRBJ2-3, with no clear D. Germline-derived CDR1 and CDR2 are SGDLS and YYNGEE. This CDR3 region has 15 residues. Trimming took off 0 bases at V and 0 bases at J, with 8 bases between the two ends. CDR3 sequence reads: CASSVGPTSTDTQYF. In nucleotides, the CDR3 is TGTGCCAGCAGCGTAGGTCCGACTAGCACAGATACGCAGTATTTT.

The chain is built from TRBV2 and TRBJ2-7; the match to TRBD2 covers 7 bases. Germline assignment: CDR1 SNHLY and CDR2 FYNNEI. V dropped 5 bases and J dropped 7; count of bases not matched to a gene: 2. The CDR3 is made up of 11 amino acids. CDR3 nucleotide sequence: TGTGCCAGCAGTCCCGGGGGGGAGCAGTACTTC. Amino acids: CASSPGGEQYF. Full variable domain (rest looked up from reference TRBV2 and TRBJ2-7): EPEVTQTPSHQVTQMGQEVILRCVPISNHLYFYWYRQILGQKVEFLVSFYNNEISEKSEIFDDQFSVERPDGSNFTLKIRSTKLEDSAMYFCASSPGGEQYFGPGTRLTVT.

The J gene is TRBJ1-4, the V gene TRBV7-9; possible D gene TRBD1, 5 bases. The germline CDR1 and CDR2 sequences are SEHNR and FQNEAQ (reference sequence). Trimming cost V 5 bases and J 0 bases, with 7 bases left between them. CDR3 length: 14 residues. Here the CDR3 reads CASSLRATNEKLFF. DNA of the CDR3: TGTGCCAGCAGCCTCAGGGCAACTAATGAAAAACTGTTTTTT.

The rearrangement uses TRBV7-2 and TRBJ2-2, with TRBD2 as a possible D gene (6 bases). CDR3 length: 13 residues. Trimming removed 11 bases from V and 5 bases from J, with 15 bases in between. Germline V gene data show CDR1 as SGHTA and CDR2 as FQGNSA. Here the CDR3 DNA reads TGTGCCTGCTCTCGCGGGGCAACCGGGGAGCTGTTTTTT. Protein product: CACSRGATGELFF.

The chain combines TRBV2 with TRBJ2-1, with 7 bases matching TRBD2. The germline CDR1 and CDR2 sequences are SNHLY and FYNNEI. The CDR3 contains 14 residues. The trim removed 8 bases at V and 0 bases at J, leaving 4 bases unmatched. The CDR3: CASLWGGSYNEQFF. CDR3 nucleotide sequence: TGTGCCAGCCTTTGGGGGGGCTCCTACAATGAGCAGTTCTTC.

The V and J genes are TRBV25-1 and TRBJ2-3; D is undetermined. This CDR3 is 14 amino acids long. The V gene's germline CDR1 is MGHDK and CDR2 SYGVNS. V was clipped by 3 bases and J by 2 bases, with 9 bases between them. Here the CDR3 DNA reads TGTGCCAGCAGTGATGGGCTCAACACAGATACGCAGTATTTT. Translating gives CASSDGLNTDTQYF.

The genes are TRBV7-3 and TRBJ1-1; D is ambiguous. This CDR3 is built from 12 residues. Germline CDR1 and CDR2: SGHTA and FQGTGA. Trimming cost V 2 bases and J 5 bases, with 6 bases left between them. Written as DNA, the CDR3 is TGTGCCAGCAGCTTAGGGAGTACTGAAGCTTTCTTT. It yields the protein CASSLGSTEAFF.

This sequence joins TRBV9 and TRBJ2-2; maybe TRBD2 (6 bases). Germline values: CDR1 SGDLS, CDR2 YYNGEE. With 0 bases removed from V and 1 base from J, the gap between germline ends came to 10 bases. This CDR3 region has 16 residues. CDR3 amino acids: CASSVEKAGNTGELFF. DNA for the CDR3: TGTGCCAGCAGCGTAGAAAAAGCGGGGAACACCGGGGAGCTGTTTTTT.

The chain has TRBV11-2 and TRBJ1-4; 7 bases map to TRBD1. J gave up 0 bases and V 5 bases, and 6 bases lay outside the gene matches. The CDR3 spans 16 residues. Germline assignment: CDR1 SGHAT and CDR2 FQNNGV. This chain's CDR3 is CASSLGQEATNEKLFF. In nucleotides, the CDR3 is TGTGCCAGCAGCCTCGGACAGGAGGCAACTAATGAAAAACTGTTTTTT.

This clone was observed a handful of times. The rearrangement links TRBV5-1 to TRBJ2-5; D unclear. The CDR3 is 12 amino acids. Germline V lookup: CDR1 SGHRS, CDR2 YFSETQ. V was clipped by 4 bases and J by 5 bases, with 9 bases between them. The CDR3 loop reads CASSQRLETQYF. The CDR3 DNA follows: TGCGCCAGCAGCCAGCGACTCGAGACCCAGTACTTC.

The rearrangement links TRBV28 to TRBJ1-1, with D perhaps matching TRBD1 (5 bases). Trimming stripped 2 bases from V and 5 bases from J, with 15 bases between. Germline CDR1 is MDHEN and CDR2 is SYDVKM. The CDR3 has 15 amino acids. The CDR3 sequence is CASSLILTGGTEAFF. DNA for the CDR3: TGTGCCAGCAGTTTAATATTGACGGGGGGGACTGAAGCTTTCTTT.

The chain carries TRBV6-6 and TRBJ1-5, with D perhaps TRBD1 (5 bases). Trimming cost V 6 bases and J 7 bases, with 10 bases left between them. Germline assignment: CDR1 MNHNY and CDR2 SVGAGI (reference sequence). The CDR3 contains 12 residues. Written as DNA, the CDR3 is TGTGCCAGCAGAACGACAGAACAGCCCCAGCATTTT. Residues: CASRTTEQPQHF.

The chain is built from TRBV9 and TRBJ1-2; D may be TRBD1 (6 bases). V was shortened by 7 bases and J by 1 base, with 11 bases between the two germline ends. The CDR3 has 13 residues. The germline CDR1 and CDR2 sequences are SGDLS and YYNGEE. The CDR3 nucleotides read TGTGCCAGCGGGCGCAGGGGTAACTATGGCTACACCTTC. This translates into CASGRRGNYGYTF.

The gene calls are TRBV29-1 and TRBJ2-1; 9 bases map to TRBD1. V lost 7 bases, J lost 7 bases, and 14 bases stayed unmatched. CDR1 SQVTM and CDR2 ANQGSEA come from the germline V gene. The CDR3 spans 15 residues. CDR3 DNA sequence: TGCAGCGGGTACCTCCGGGACAGGGAGGGAAATGAGCAGTTCTTC. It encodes CSGYLRDREGNEQFF.

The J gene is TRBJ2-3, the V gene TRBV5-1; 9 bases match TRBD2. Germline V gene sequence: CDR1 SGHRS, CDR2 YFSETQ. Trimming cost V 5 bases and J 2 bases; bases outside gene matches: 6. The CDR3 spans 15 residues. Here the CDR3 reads CASSRGLAPTDTQYF. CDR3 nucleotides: TGCGCCAGCAGTCGGGGACTAGCTCCCACAGATACGCAGTATTTT. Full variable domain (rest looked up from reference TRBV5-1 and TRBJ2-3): KAGVTQTPRYLIKTRGQQVTLSCSPISGHRSVSWYQQTPGQGLQFLFEYFSETQRNKGNFPGRFSGRQFSNSRSEMNVSTLELGDSALYLCASSRGLAPTDTQYFGPGTRLTVL.

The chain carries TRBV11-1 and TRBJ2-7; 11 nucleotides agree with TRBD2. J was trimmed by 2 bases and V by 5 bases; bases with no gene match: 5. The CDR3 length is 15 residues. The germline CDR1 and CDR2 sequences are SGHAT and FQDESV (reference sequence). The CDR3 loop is CASSDILAGAYEQYF. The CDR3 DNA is TGTGCCAGCAGCGACATACTAGCGGGGGCCTACGAGCAGTACTTC. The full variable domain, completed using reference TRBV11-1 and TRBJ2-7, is EAEVAQSPRYKITEKSQAVAFWCDPISGHATLYWYRQILGQGPELLVQFQDESVVDDSQLPKDRFSAERLKGVDSTLKIQPAELGDSAMYLCASSDILAGAYEQYFGPGTRLTVT.

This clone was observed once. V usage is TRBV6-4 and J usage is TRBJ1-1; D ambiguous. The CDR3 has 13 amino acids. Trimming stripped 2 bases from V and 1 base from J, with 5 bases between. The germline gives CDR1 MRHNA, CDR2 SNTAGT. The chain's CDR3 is CASSDRPNTEAFF. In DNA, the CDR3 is TGTGCCAGCAGTGACCGTCCGAACACTGAAGCTTTCTTT.

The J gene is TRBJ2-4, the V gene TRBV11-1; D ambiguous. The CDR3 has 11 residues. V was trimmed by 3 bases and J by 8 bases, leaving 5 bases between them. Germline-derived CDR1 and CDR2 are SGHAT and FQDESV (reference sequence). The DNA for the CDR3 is TGTGCCAGCAGCTTCACAGACATTCAGTACTTC. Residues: CASSFTDIQYF.

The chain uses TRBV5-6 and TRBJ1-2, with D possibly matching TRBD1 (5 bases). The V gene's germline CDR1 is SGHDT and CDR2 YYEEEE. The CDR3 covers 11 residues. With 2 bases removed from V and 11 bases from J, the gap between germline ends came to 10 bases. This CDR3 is CASSFGTEYTF. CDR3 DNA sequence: TGTGCCAGCAGCTTCGGGACTGAGTACACCTTC.

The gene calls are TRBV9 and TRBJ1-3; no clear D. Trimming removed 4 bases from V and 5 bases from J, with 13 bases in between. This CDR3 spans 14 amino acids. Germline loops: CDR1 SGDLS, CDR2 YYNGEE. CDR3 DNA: TGTGCCAGCAGCCCCGGTGGGGAGAGAAACACCATATATTTT. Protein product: CASSPGGERNTIYF.

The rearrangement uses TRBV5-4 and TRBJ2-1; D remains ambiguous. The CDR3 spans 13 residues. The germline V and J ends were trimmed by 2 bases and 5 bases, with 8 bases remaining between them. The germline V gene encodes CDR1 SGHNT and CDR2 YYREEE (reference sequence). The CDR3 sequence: CASSFMWHNEQFF. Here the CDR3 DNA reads TGTGCCAGCAGCTTTATGTGGCACAATGAGCAGTTCTTC.

CDR3 residues: CASSSRGAGGPLTSSYNEQFF. DNA of the CDR3: TGCGCCAGCAGCTCACGGGGAGCGGGGGGGCCTCTCACGAGCTCCTACAATGAGCAGTTCTTC. The chain combines TRBV5-1 with TRBJ2-1, with 10 positions matching TRBD2. Germline V lookup: CDR1 SGHRS, CDR2 YFSETQ. V shed 3 bases and J 0 bases; nucleotides not matched to a gene: 18. The CDR3 consists of 21 residues.

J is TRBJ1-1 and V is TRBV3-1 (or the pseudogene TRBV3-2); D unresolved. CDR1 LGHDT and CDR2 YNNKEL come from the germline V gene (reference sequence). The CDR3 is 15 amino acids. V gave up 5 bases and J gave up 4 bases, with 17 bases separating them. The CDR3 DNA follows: TGTGCCAGCAGCAGTTTAGTTCCAATTCGCACTGAAGCTTTCTTT. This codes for CASSSLVPIRTEAFF.